Listed below are T cell receptor beta chains from one sample, sequenced in a study of beta chain features in type 1 diabetes. Using immunoSEQ multiplex PCR, the repertoire was profiled, and TCRdb retains in-frame clones only, with some absent. The sample records roughly 40,000 clones, roughly 67% being singletons. Sequenced input: Tregs from blood. The receptor set was obtained from a woman in her twenties or thirties in good health. Each CDR3 is given without its conserved first and last residue. The size field is filled for only some rows; it gives once, few, many or a size class.

v_gene	j_gene	abundance	CDR3aa
TRBV6-6	TRBJ2-1	NA	ASSYGQGLYNEQF
TRBV29-1	TRBJ2-5	NA	SAGTGAGGETQY
TRBV6-5	TRBJ1-6	NA	ASSEQGINSPLH
TRBV29-1	TRBJ1-2	NA	SVRLLSSYGYT
TRBV28	TRBJ2-7	NA	ASSFRGRSSYEQY
TRBV5-4	TRBJ1-3	NA	ASSFGTGAGNTIY
TRBV9	TRBJ2-3	NA	ASSAGNSGRINTQY
TRBV27	TRBJ2-7	NA	ASSLSEGHEQY
TRBV19	TRBJ2-2	NA	ASSLDRGQTGELF
TRBV29-1	TRBJ2-1	NA	SVLKTTGTEQF
TRBV14	TRBJ2-1	NA	ASSQVPGLAGGLNNEQF
TRBV7-2	TRBJ1-1	few	ASSLTGVNTEAF
TRBV28	TRBJ2-7	once	ASSSGGALSYEQY
TRBV2	TRBJ2-7	NA	ASSVGYRGRLAGFSYEQY
TRBV5-1	TRBJ1-1	NA	ASSLQDKGRAF
TRBV19	TRBJ2-7	NA	ASSRGQSGGSYEQY
TRBV4-3	TRBJ1-6	NA	ASSQDSSSPLH
TRBV27	TRBJ2-1	NA	ASSFRLAGGPVDNEQF
TRBV28	TRBJ1-2	NA	ASSVGQGYKGYT
TRBV6-5	TRBJ2-7	NA	ASRRLGTASYEQY
TRBV19	TRBJ2-7	few	ASSGRDRGFYEQY
TRBV6-6	TRBJ2-1	NA	ASSYSIPQVGNEQF
TRBV5-1	TRBJ2-5	NA	ASSLAVTSGQGTQY
TRBV7-9	TRBJ2-7	NA	ASSLALGTGTYEQY
TRBV11-2	TRBJ2-1	NA	ASSSTGGSYNEQF
TRBV7-8	TRBJ1-6	NA	ASSPRTGENSPLH
TRBV7-9	TRBJ2-1	NA	ATLLAGSNEQF
TRBV27	TRBJ2-3	once	ASSRGTNLRTDTQY
TRBV27	TRBJ2-7	few	ASSFFIGDSGAYEQY
TRBV19	TRBJ1-1	NA	AIRTNRETGTEAF
TRBV29-1	TRBJ2-3	few	SVEGSQAPDTQY
TRBV11-2	TRBJ2-3	NA	ASRTPGLALPDTQY
TRBV7-2	TRBJ2-1	NA	ASTTGTTNEQF